The TCR beta chain under discussion was sequenced for a study of CD8 T cells in Susac syndrome. Overall study results and limits: In its TCR sequencing and HLA analysis, the study acknowledged that the number of individuals was relatively small.

On this clonotype itself: Antigen: not known.

There are 14 residues in the CDR3. Germline-derived CDR1 and CDR2 are MNHEY and SVGAGI. The V gene lost 7 bases and the J gene lost 5 bases, with 17 bases spanning the gap. It was with random hexamers that 0.5 to 1 ug RNA was reverse transcribed. Across 54 Vbeta and 13 Jbeta, TCR beta CDR3 was amplified with immunoSEQ multiplex PCR. TCRdb itself ran the immunoSEQ multiplex PCR reads through MiXCR, one entry per CDR3 protein. This sample has around 130,000 distinct CDR3 sequences, with 90% to 95% found just once. From blood CD8+ and CD4+ T cells, TCR beta sequences were generated. TEMRA cells were FACS-enriched, while CD8+ and CD4+ T cells were negatively isolated.

The TCR originated in a human donor in good health. This sequence joins TRBV6-5 and TRBJ2-5; D unresolved. Sequenced: CD4+ T cells from PBMCs. The CDR3 protein is CASNPYGAKETQYF. DNA of the CDR3: TGTGCCAGCAACCCATACGGAGCGAAGGAGACCCAGTACTTC.